This TCR beta chain emerged from a study of blood T cell repertoires in COVID-19. The CDR3 is 15 amino acids. After removal of 6 bases from V and 3 bases from J, the junction contained 5 bases not matched to a gene. Germline CDR1 reads ENHRY; CDR2 reads SYGVKD. TCRdb's copy holds only in-frame clones and misses some; the assay was immunoSEQ multiplex PCR. The data contain about 59,000 clones, approximately 90% of them singletons. This TCR was sampled from a man at least 80 years old with acute or convalescent COVID-19. This chain uses TRBV10-3 with TRBJ2-2, with TRBD1 matching 9 bases. Sequenced material: peripheral blood. The CDR3 reads CAIRSDRGDTGELFF. CDR3 in DNA: TGTGCCATCAGATCCGACAGGGGGGACACCGGGGAGCTGTTTTTT.